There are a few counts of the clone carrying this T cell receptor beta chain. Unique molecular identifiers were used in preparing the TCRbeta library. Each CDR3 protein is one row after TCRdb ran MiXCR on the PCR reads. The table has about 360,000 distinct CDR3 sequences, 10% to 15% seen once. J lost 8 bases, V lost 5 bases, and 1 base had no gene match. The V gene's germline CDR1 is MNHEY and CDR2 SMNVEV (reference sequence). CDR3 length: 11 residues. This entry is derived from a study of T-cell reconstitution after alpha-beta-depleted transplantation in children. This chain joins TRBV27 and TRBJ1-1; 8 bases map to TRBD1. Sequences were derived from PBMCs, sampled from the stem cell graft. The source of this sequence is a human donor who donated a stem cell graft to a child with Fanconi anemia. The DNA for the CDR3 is TGTGCCAGCAGTAGGGACAGGGAAGCTTTCTTT. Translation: CASSRDREAFF.